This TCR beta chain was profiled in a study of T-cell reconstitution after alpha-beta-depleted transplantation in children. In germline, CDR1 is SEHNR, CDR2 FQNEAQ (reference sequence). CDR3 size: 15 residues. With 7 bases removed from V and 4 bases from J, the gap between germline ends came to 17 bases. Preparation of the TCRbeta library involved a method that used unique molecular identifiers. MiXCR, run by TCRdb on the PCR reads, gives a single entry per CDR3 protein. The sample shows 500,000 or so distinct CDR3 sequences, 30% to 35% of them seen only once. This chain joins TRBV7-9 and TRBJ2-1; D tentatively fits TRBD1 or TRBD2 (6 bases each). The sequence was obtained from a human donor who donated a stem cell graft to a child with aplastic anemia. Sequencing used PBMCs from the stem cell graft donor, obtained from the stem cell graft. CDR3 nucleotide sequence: TGTGCCAGCAAGATAGAGGGGGGTCCTTACAATGAGCAGTTCTTC. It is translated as CASKIEGGPYNEQFF.